Shown below are 9 T cell receptor beta chains from a single sample sequenced in a study of shared clonotypes between healthy human individuals (dated by TCRdb to about 2020). The method behind the library was the immunoSEQ multiplex PCR assay. TCRdb mirrors the immuneACCESS table, restricted to in-frame sequences. Some clones are absent from its copies; in checked studies, under half trace to an unresolved V gene, and the reason for the others is unknown. The sample includes more than 500,000 clones, with approximately 94% observed a single time. Of the sample, around 0.067% falls within the top ten clones. The sequencing sample was made of naive CD4+ T cells sorted from blood. The intended sense of this specimen's cell subset or site label: CD45RA+ positively selected. Receptors were obtained from a woman aged 30 to 39 in good health.

The V call is TRBV19, the J call TRBJ1-1; TRBD1 might be the D (5 bases). This CDR3 has 14 residues. Germline V CDR1 and CDR2: LNHDA, SQIVND (reference sequence). Between the trimmed V and J ends, which lost 2 bases and 4 bases, there was a span of 11 bases. In nucleotides, the CDR3 is TGTGCCAGTAGTATAAGATCTGGGGGCACTGAAGCTTTCTTT. Amino acids: CASSIRSGGTEAFF.

The rearrangement uses TRBV11-2 and TRBJ2-2; perhaps D is TRBD1 or TRBD2 (6 bases each). Deletions cut 1 base from V and 4 bases from J, with 10 bases between. This CDR3 contains 15 residues. Germline loops: CDR1 SGHAT, CDR2 FQNNGV. The CDR3: CASSLVRGATGELFF. The CDR3 region has the DNA TGTGCCAGCAGCTTAGTAAGGGGGGCCACCGGGGAGCTGTTTTTT.

The V and J genes are TRBV6-5 and TRBJ1-1; TRBD1 might be the D (5 bases). The CDR3 runs to 15 residues. V shed 2 bases and J shed 2 bases, with 12 bases lying between them. Germline-derived CDR1 and CDR2 are MNHEY and SVGAGI. The CDR3 nucleotides are TGTGCCAGCAGTTACGTCTCCTGGGGCAACACTGAAGCTTTCTTT. It is translated as CASSYVSWGNTEAFF.

The rearrangement links TRBV18 to TRBJ2-1; TRBD2 matches 10 bases. V lost 5 bases and J lost 3; bases outside the gene matches: 4. Looked up from germline, CDR1 is KGHSH and CDR2 is LQKENI. This CDR3 spans 15 amino acids. CDR3: CASSEASGSYNEQFF. Written as DNA, the CDR3 is TGTGCCAGCTCAGAGGCTAGCGGGAGCTACAATGAGCAGTTCTTC.

The chain has TRBV11-2 and TRBJ1-3; no clear D. V was clipped by 1 base and J by 0 bases, with 10 bases between them. CDR3 length equals 16 residues. The germline V gene has CDR1 SGHAT and CDR2 FQNNGV. Here the CDR3 reads CASSLVVGTSGNTIYF. CDR3 bases: TGTGCCAGCAGCTTAGTGGTTGGCACCTCTGGAAACACCATATATTTT.

CDR3 in DNA: TGTGCCAGCAGCACTAGCGGAACCTCCTACGAGCAGTACTTC. Amino acids: CASSTSGTSYEQYF. The chain is built from TRBV2 and TRBJ2-7, with 8 bases aligning to TRBD2. Trimming took 6 bases from V and 0 from J; bases not matched to a gene: 4. CDR1 is SNHLY, CDR2 FYNNEI, per germline. The CDR3 length is 14 residues.

This chain connects TRBV11-3 to TRBJ2-1; D not certain. This CDR3 is built from 12 residues. V lost 4 bases to trimming and J lost 5 bases, with 6 bases between them. Germline-derived CDR1 and CDR2 are SGHNT and YENEEA. This CDR3 reads CASSWRNNEQFF. In nucleotides, the CDR3 is TGTGCCAGCAGCTGGCGGAACAATGAGCAGTTCTTC.

The rearrangement joins TRBV5-1 to TRBJ1-2; 8 bases line up with TRBD1. This CDR3 contains 14 residues. Germline values: CDR1 SGHRS, CDR2 YFSETQ. V trimming: 3 bases; J trimming: 7 bases; junction bases outside the gene matches: 8. The CDR3 region has the DNA TGCGCCAGCAGCTCGGACAGGGTATTGGGTGGCTACACCTTC. Protein sequence: CASSSDRVLGGYTF.

The genes are TRBV5-1 and TRBJ1-3, with 7 bases matching TRBD1. V was clipped by 0 bases and J by 0 bases; unmatched bases: 9. Germline V gene data show CDR1 as SGHRS and CDR2 as YFSETQ. This CDR3 is built from 18 residues. The CDR3 sequence is CASSLGWAGGLSGNTIYF. In DNA form, the CDR3 reads TGCGCCAGCAGCTTGGGGTGGGCAGGGGGTCTCTCTGGAAACACCATATATTTT.